This is a list of T cell receptor beta chains from one sample in a study of cytomegalovirus exposure and HLA in healthy donors. Clones were read by immunoSEQ multiplex PCR, and TCRdb kept only the in-frame ones, dropping some. The sample shows 90,000 to 150,000 clones, approximately 91% of them seen only once. Sequencing was done on a sample of PBMCs. Receptors were obtained from a young man in good health and CMV-seropositive. The CDR3 runs from the conserved cysteine through the conserved F or W. D genes are given only for firm matches. Where a row states a size, it is once, few, many or the class of an expanded clone; other rows omit it.

abundance	j_gene	v_gene	d_gene	CDR3aa	CDR3nt
NA	TRBJ1-6	TRBV5-1	NA	CASSFLQGDNSPLHF	TGCGCCAGCAGCTTCTTACAGGGAGATAATTCACCCCTCCACTTT
NA	TRBJ1-6	TRBV7-2	NA	CASSSGFTGISPLHF	TGTGCCAGCAGCTCCGGGTTTACAGGGATTTCACCCCTCCACTTT
NA	TRBJ2-7	TRBV27	TRBD1	CASSLYPTGIGYEQYF	TGTGCCAGCAGTTTATACCCGACAGGGATAGGGTACGAGCAGTACTTC
NA	TRBJ2-3	TRBV4-1	TRBD1	CASSQVAGTGATDTQYF	TGCGCCAGCAGCCAGGTTGCCGGGACAGGGGCCACAGATACGCAGTATTTT
once	TRBJ1-1	TRBV19	TRBD1	CASWDRGLSRAEAFF	TGTGCCAGCTGGGACAGGGGGCTCTCTCGGGCTGAAGCTTTCTTT
once	TRBJ2-3	TRBV5-4	NA	CASSLRRVNTDTQYF	TGTGCCAGCAGCTTGAGGCGGGTGAACACAGATACGCAGTATTTT
NA	TRBJ2-7	TRBV19	TRBD1	CASSMVGQGGYEQYF	TGTGCCAGTAGTATGGTCGGACAGGGGGGCTACGAGCAGTACTTC
NA	TRBJ1-2	TRBV7-2	NA	CASSSSQGRIINYGYTF	TGTGCCAGCAGCTCTTCACAGGGCCGGATTATTAACTATGGCTACACCTTC
NA	TRBJ1-2	TRBV2	NA	CASNLGHTRPGANYGYTF	TGTGCCAGCAACTTGGGACATACGCGACCAGGAGCTAACTATGGCTACACCTTC
NA	TRBJ2-1	TRBV28	TRBD1	CASLGQGPESSYNEQFF	TGTGCCAGCTTGGGACAGGGGCCGGAGAGCTCCTACAATGAGCAGTTCTTC
NA	TRBJ2-7	TRBV4-1	TRBD2	CASSQPAPGLEIFEQYF	TGCGCCAGCAGCCAACCTGCTCCGGGACTAGAGATATTCGAGCAGTACTTC
few	TRBJ2-4	TRBV28	TRBD1	CASSSPTGGAKNIQYF	TGTGCCAGCAGTTCACCGACAGGGGGAGCCAAAAACATTCAGTACTTC
NA	TRBJ1-5	TRBV7-8	NA	CASTPRRRTGDQPQHF	TGTGCCAGCACCCCTCGGCGGCGGACGGGGGATCAGCCCCAGCATTTT
NA	TRBJ2-7	TRBV18	TRBD2	CASSPTSGGYNEQYF	TGTGCCAGCTCACCCACTAGCGGGGGGTACAACGAGCAGTACTTC
NA	TRBJ2-5	TRBV7-7	TRBD1	CASSKGQGSGETQYF	TGTGCCAGCAGCAAGGGACAGGGGTCCGGGGAGACCCAGTACTTC
few	TRBJ2-5	TRBV5-1	NA	CASSLAGREGETQYF	TGCGCCAGCAGCTTGGCCGGCAGGGAAGGGGAGACCCAGTACTTC
NA	TRBJ2-5	TRBV4-1	NA	CASSQDRETQYF	TGCGCCAGCAGCCAAGATCGGGAGACCCAGTACTTC
NA	TRBJ1-1	TRBV6-1	NA	CASSEGLGFGTEAFF	TGTGCCAGCAGTGAGGGACTGGGCTTCGGCACTGAAGCTTTCTTT
NA	TRBJ2-2	TRBV7-6	TRBD1	CASRLGTVGTGELFF	TGTGCCAGCAGACTAGGGACAGTCGGAACCGGGGAGCTGTTTTTT
NA	TRBJ2-7	TRBV29-1	NA	CSVIVEISYEQYF	TGCAGCGTTATCGTCGAGATTTCCTACGAGCAGTACTTC
NA	TRBJ2-5	TRBV9	TRBD2	CASSVLSGGGTQYF	TGTGCCAGCAGCGTTCTTTCGGGAGGAGGGACCCAGTACTTC
NA	TRBJ1-4	TRBV7-8	NA	CASSPTRAGEKLFF	TGTGCCAGCAGCCCAACGAGGGCTGGTGAAAAACTGTTTTTT
NA	TRBJ2-7	TRBV6-5	TRBD2	CASRLAGAYEQYF	TGTGCCAGCAGACTAGCGGGGGCGTACGAGCAGTACTTC
NA	TRBJ1-3	TRBV20-1	NA	CSATGANTIYF	TGCAGTGCTACAGGGGCGAACACCATATATTTT
NA	TRBJ2-3	TRBV11-3	NA	CASSLGLAHTDTQYF	TGTGCCAGCAGCTTAGGTCTAGCTCACACAGATACGCAGTATTTT
NA	TRBJ1-1	TRBV6-4	TRBD1	CASSGDRGQNTEAFF	TGTGCCAGCAGTGGGGACAGGGGGCAAAACACTGAAGCTTTCTTT
NA	TRBJ2-5	TRBV29-1	NA	CSVYLNQETQYF	TGCAGCGTCTATCTAAACCAAGAGACCCAGTACTTC
NA	TRBJ1-2	TRBV6-6	NA	CASSYSRGYTF	TGTGCCAGCAGTTACTCGCGAGGCTACACCTTC
NA	TRBJ1-6	TRBV4-2	NA	CASSQATGSSYNSPLHF	TGTGCCAGCAGCCAAGCCACAGGGAGCTCCTATAATTCACCCCTCCACTTT
NA	TRBJ1-2	TRBV7-2	NA	CASSLAMAGWMKGYTF	TGTGCCAGCAGCTTAGCGATGGCAGGGTGGATGAAGGGCTACACCTTC
NA	TRBJ2-5	TRBV5-4	NA	CASSFGPRVETQYF	TGTGCCAGCAGCTTTGGGCCCAGAGTAGAGACCCAGTACTTC
NA	TRBJ2-5	TRBV5-1	NA	CASSPAPQETQYF	TGCGCCAGCAGCCCCGCGCCTCAAGAGACCCAGTACTTC
NA	TRBJ1-3	TRBV29-1	NA	CSVGGFGTTIYF	TGCAGCGTTGGAGGTTTTGGAACCACCATATATTTT
NA	TRBJ1-6	TRBV6-5	TRBD1	CASRGQSTSPLHF	TGTGCCAGCAGGGGACAGAGCACTTCACCCCTCCACTTT
NA	TRBJ1-4	TRBV27	TRBD1	CASSSRQGRSEKLFF	TGTGCCAGCAGCTCAAGACAGGGCAGGAGCGAAAAACTGTTTTTT
once	TRBJ2-5	TRBV4-2	NA	CASSQLPGLQEETQYF	TGTGCCAGCAGCCAGCTCCCGGGACTTCAAGAAGAGACCCAGTACTTC
NA	TRBJ2-2	TRBV2	NA	CAGRAGNTGELFF	TGTGCCGGGCGGGCGGGTAACACCGGGGAGCTGTTTTTT
NA	TRBJ1-2	TRBV27	NA	CASSLRGGVGWGYTF	TGTGCCAGCAGTCTCCGGGGGGGTGTGGGGTGGGGCTACACCTTC